The rows below give T cell receptor beta chains drawn from one sample of a study of graft-versus-host responses after intestinal transplantation. Clones were sequenced by immunoSEQ multiplex PCR, and TCRdb holds only the in-frame ones, with some missing. The sample carries 85,000 to 100,000 clones, about 90% recorded once. These receptors are not linked to any known antigen. Here the sequenced sample was unstimulated CD8+ T cells sorted from spleen or lymph node cells, taken before transplant. Source of these receptors: a human donor who was the organ donor for an intestinal transplant. Both conserved end residues are part of each CDR3. D genes are given only for firm matches. Expanded clones are given a class, and other clones once, few, many or no size at all.

>NA|TRBJ2-2|TRBV7-9|NA
TGTGCCAGCAGACCCGGGGGTTTGTACACCGGGGAGCTGTTTTTT
CASRPGGLYTGELFF
>NA|TRBJ2-7|TRBV11-2|TRBD2
TGTGCCAGCAGCTTATTGGTAGCGGGAGTGGGAGAGCAGTACTTC
CASSLLVAGVGEQYF
>NA|TRBJ2-1|TRBV13|NA
TGTGCCAGCAGCTTAGGGGGGGGATGGCAGTTCTTC
CASSLGGGWQFF
>few|TRBJ2-3|TRBV2|TRBD2
TGTGCCAGCATGGGGCCGGGACTACTCACAGATACGCAGTATTTT
CASMGPGLLTDTQYF
>NA|TRBJ2-2|TRBV14|NA
TGTGCCAGCAGCCCAACAACGACTGGCGGGGAGCTGTTTTTT
CASSPTTTGGELFF
>NA|TRBJ1-2|TRBV13|NA
TGTGCCAGCAGCGATTCCGTGCTCGCAGAATACTATGGCTACACCTTC
CASSDSVLAEYYGYTF
>NA|TRBJ2-1|TRBV5-5|TRBD2
TGTGCCAGCAGCCAGGGAGGGACCTACAATGAGCAGTTCTTC
CASSQGGTYNEQFF
>NA|TRBJ2-3|TRBV11-3|NA
TGTGCCAGCAGCTTCCCCGGGGCAGATACGCAGTATTTT
CASSFPGADTQYF
>NA|TRBJ2-1|TRBV5-1|NA
TGCGCCAGCAGCCAGAGTTTCGGACTGGAGTACAATGAGCAGTTCTTC
CASSQSFGLEYNEQFF
>NA|TRBJ2-5|TRBV5-1|NA
TGCGCCAGCAGCTTGGTACAGGTACAAGAGACCCAGTACTTC
CASSLVQVQETQYF
>NA|TRBJ2-7|TRBV7-6|TRBD2
TGTGCCAGCAGCCGACACGTGGGCCAACTAGCGGGGGGGCAGGAGCAGTACTTC
CASSRHVGQLAGGQEQYF
>NA|TRBJ2-7|TRBV6-5|TRBD1
TGTGCCAGCAGTCCCGGGACAGGGTCCTACGAGCAGTACTTC
CASSPGTGSYEQYF
>NA|TRBJ2-1|TRBV20-1|NA
TGCAGTGCTCCCCTTATAAATGAGCAGTTCTTC
CSAPLINEQFF
>NA|TRBJ2-5|TRBV7-9|TRBD2
TGTGCCAGCAGCTTAGTCCTTGCACTAGCGGGAGAGACCCAGTACTTC
CASSLVLALAGETQYF
>NA|TRBJ2-3|TRBV9|TRBD1
TGTGCCAGCAGCGTCCGGGACAGGGGGTCAGATACGCAGTATTTT
CASSVRDRGSDTQYF
>NA|TRBJ2-7|TRBV6-1|NA
TGTGCCAGCATCAGCGAAGGTTGGTCCGAGCAGTACTTC
CASISEGWSEQYF
>NA|TRBJ2-3|TRBV25-1|TRBD1
TGTGCCAGCAGTGAATACGGGACAGGGTCGGATACGCAGTATTTT
CASSEYGTGSDTQYF
>NA|TRBJ2-7|TRBV13|TRBD2
TGTGCCAGCAGTAGCGGGGTGTTCTACGAGCAGTACTTC
CASSSGVFYEQYF
>NA|TRBJ2-2|TRBV28|NA
TGTGCCAGCACCCTCCGGGTGGGACACAGCACCGGGGAGCTGTTTTTT
CASTLRVGHSTGELFF
>NA|TRBJ2-7|TRBV7-3|TRBD2
TGTGCCAGCAGCTTAAGTCTGACGGGCCGAGCGGGAGGGGGGGAGCAGTACTTC
CASSLSLTGRAGGGEQYF
>NA|TRBJ2-5|TRBV9|TRBD2
TGTGCCAGCAGCGTAGATGAGCGGGGGCCATCAGAGACCCAGTACTTC
CASSVDERGPSETQYF
>once|TRBJ2-6|TRBV7-3|NA
TGTGCCAGCAGCCAATTCGACCGGGATTCTGGGGCCAACGTCCTGACTTTC
CASSQFDRDSGANVLTF
>NA|TRBJ2-1|TRBV9|NA
TGTGCCAGCAGCCCCGGTGGAGGCTCCTACAATGAGCAGTTCTTC
CASSPGGGSYNEQFF
>NA|TRBJ1-1|TRBV4-1|NA
TGCGCCAGCAGCCAAACCAACGACGGGAGCACTGAAGCTTTCTTT
CASSQTNDGSTEAFF